This is a list of T cell receptor beta chains from one sample in a study of T cell repertoires in cytomegalovirus infection. MiXCR was run by TCRdb on the reads, yielding one entry per CDR3 protein. The sample holds a few hundred thousand distinct CDR3 sequences, roughly 15% seen once. Sequencing was done on a sample of PBMCs. The receptors originated from a human donor in good health (CMV status not recorded). Some clones in this sample may be carry-over from other donors' samples. The CDR3 runs from the conserved cysteine through the conserved F or W. A D gene is named only where the DNA matches it firmly. Clone size, where shown, is once, few, many, or a class for clones that have expanded.

>few|TRBD1|TRBJ1-6|TRBV4-2
CASSRDRGRGNSPLHF
TGTGCCAGCAGCCGAGACAGGGGGCGCGGGAATTCACCCCTCCACTTT
>-|TRBD2|TRBJ2-5|TRBV5-6
CASSFAGGAEGETQYF
TGTGCCAGCAGCTTCGCGGGGGGGGCTGAAGGAGAGACCCAGTACTTC
>many|TRBD1|TRBJ1-2|TRBV12-3/TRBV12-4
CASSQGDYGYTF
TGTGCCAGCAGTCAGGGGGACTATGGCTACACCTTC
>-|TRBD1|TRBJ1-2|TRBV29-1
CSAAGGPGYGYTF
TGCAGCGCCGCAGGGGGCCCAGGGTATGGCTACACCTTC
>-|-|TRBJ1-1|TRBV12-5
CASGPWAGTEAFF
TGTGCTAGTGGTCCGTGGGCGGGCACTGAAGCTTTCTTT
>few|TRBD1|TRBJ1-2|TRBV5-6
CASNLRAGTGGLLDGYTF
TGTGCCAGCAACCTCCGGGCCGGGACAGGGGGCCTCTTGGATGGCTACACCTTC
>-|-|TRBJ2-7|TRBV20-1
CSARDWQGIPYEQYF
TGCAGTGCTAGAGATTGGCAGGGGATTCCCTACGAGCAGTACTTC
>many|-|TRBJ2-3|TRBV7-9
CASSAGQSNTQYF
TGTGCCAGCAGTGCGGGACAGTCCAATACGCAGTATTTT
>many|TRBD1|TRBJ1-3|TRBV7-2
CASSSDRSSGNTIYF
TGTGCCAGCAGCTCGGACAGGAGCTCTGGAAACACCATATATTTT
>few|-|TRBJ2-7|TRBV3-1
CASSQVRHPYEQYF
TGTGCCAGCAGCCAGGTTCGACATCCCTACGAGCAGTACTTC
>-|-|TRBJ1-5|TRBV5-1
CASRPDPVGDQPQHF
TGCGCCAGCAGACCGGACCCAGTCGGGGATCAGCCCCAGCATTTT
>-|-|TRBJ2-7|TRBV4-1
CASSQPLWGRDEQYF
TGCGCCAGCAGCCAGCCCCTTTGGGGTCGGGACGAGCAGTACTTC
>once|TRBD1|TRBJ1-4|TRBV7-6
CASSLLRTGKEKLFF
TGTGCCAGCAGCTTACTAAGGACAGGGAAAGAAAAACTGTTTTTT
>few|TRBD2|TRBJ2-1|TRBV11-2
CASSLDRGGNSYNEQFF
TGTGCCAGCAGCTTAGATCGCGGGGGGAACTCCTACAATGAGCAGTTCTTC
>many|-|TRBJ1-3|TRBV7-2
CASSFSDSSSGNTIYF
TGTGCCAGCAGCTTTTCGGACAGTAGCTCTGGAAACACCATATATTTT
>few|TRBD1|TRBJ2-2|TRBV10-3
CAIRPRTGADTGELFF
TGTGCCATCAGACCACGGACAGGGGCTGACACCGGGGAGCTGTTTTTT